The TCR beta chain under discussion was sequenced for a study of circulating and synovial CD4+ cells in juvenile arthritis. Study-level points and caveats: CPL and bulk CD4 samples differed at least tenfold in T cell genomes.

Generated by immunoSEQ multiplex PCR, the TCRdb table keeps only in-frame clones and is missing some. The data show about 32,000 clones, about 95% seen once. Details on this clone: Its antigen is unidentified.

Germline values: CDR1 SGHTA, CDR2 FQGTGA. V trimming: 4 bases; J trimming: 4 bases; junction bases outside the gene matches: 9. There are 18 residues in the CDR3. The source material was CD4+ T cells from blood. The clonotype comes from a human donor with juvenile idiopathic arthritis. The chain is built from TRBV7-3 and TRBJ2-3; 15 nucleotides align to TRBD2. The CDR3, as DNA: TGTGCCAGCAGCTCCCTAGGACTAGCGGGGGGGGGACCAGATACGCAGTATTTT. Its translation: CASSSLGLAGGGPDTQYF.